The 20 T cell receptor beta chains below all came from one sample that was sequenced in a study of response to subunit inactivated influenza vaccine. One entry per CDR3 protein results from TCRdb running MiXCR on the RT-PCR reads. The sample contains about 540,000 distinct CDR3 sequences, roughly 23% of which appear only once. These same data were also listed under a study on T cells expressing NK-cell markers. This second study notes: TCR beta libraries carry UMIs added by 5'RACE template switching.

The specimen was CD4+ T cells sorted from PBMCs, collected 12 days after vaccination. These receptors were taken from a man aged 50 to 60 who received an inactivated influenza vaccine.

The gene calls are TRBV15 and TRBJ2-2; possible D gene TRBD2, 5 bases. Trimming stripped 0 bases from V and 0 bases from J, with 11 bases between. Per germline, CDR1 LNHNV and CDR2 YYDKDF (reference sequence). The CDR3 loop spans 17 amino acids. CDR3 sequence: CATSRDLGDPNTGELFF. CDR3 nucleotides: TGTGCCACCAGCAGAGATCTGGGAGACCCGAACACCGGGGAGCTGTTTTTT.

This clonotype was counted only a few times. The genes are TRBV7-2 and TRBJ2-4; 7 bases fit TRBD2. Looked up from germline, CDR1 is SGHTA and CDR2 is FQGNSA. With V trimmed by 1 base and J by 7 bases, 7 bases remained unmatched. This CDR3 has 15 amino acids. The CDR3 region has the DNA TGTGCCAGCAGCTTAGTCGGCGGGAGAAGTAACATTCAGTACTTC. This codes for CASSLVGGRSNIQYF.

The J gene is TRBJ1-1, the V gene TRBV20-1; 8 nucleotides agree with TRBD1. Germline V lookup: CDR1 DFQATT, CDR2 SNEGSKA (reference sequence). V lost 3 bases, J lost 5 bases, and 8 bases stayed unmatched. The length of the CDR3 is 14 residues. CDR3 sequence (DNA): TGCAGTGCTAGTTCGCCAGGGGGCTGGACTGAAGCTTTCTTT. Protein product: CSASSPGGWTEAFF.

The chain links TRBV2 to TRBJ2-1; D call uncertain. Germline V CDR1 and CDR2: SNHLY, FYNNEI. The CDR3 runs to 14 residues. V shed 3 bases and J shed 2 bases, with 8 bases lying between them. CDR3 sequence reads: CASSDSYPYNEQFF. The DNA of the CDR3 is TGTGCCAGCAGTGACAGCTACCCCTACAATGAGCAGTTCTTC.

This chain links TRBV12-3 or TRBV12-4 with TRBJ2-7; maybe TRBD2 (6 bases). The CDR3 length is 13 residues. Trimming stripped 3 bases from V and 5 bases from J, with 11 bases between. CDR3 bases: TGTGCCAGCAGTTTTCATTCGGGGGACGAGCAGTACTTC. Encoded protein: CASSFHSGDEQYF.

The V and J genes are TRBV7-2 and TRBJ2-7; 7 bases agree with TRBD1. Per germline, CDR1 SGHTA and CDR2 FQGNSA. V lost 6 bases, J lost 3 bases, and 8 bases stayed unmatched. The CDR3 loop spans 14 amino acids. The CDR3, as DNA: TGTGCCAGCAGAGATCCGGGACAGCTCTACGAGCAGTACTTC. It is translated as CASRDPGQLYEQYF.

This clonotype was seen a handful of times. The V and J genes are TRBV18 and TRBJ2-1, with D tentatively TRBD1 (6 bases). V was clipped by 4 bases and J by 6 bases, with 7 bases between them. Germline V gives CDR1 KGHSH, CDR2 LQKENI. The CDR3 runs to 12 residues. CDR3 protein: CASSRDTNEQFF. CDR3 DNA: TGTGCCAGCTCACGGGACACCAATGAGCAGTTCTTC.

This clonotype was detected only a few times. The chain recombines TRBV20-1 with TRBJ2-1; the D is unclear. CDR1 and CDR2 from the germline V gene are DFQATT and SNEGSKA (reference sequence). CDR3 length: 15 amino acids. V lost 0 bases to trimming and J lost 5 bases, with 14 bases between them. DNA of the CDR3: TGCAGTGCTAGAGATTTTGTGTCCCTAAACAATGAGCAGTTCTTC. Translating it yields CSARDFVSLNNEQFF.

This clonotype turned up a few times. Here the CDR3 DNA reads TGTGCCAGCAGTTTATGGGACAGGGGAGGCCAAGAGACCCAGTACTTC. The encoded protein is CASSLWDRGGQETQYF. The J gene is TRBJ2-5, the V gene TRBV28; 9 bases are shared with TRBD1. Germline trimming cut 0 bases from V and 1 base from J; bases unmatched to any gene: 3. The CDR3 is 16 amino acids. Germline CDR1 and CDR2: MDHEN and SYDVKM.

This chain links TRBV20-1 with TRBJ2-7; possibly TRBD1 for D (5 bases). The ends were cut back, 4 bases at V and 4 bases at J, with 14 bases in the middle. Germline V gene lookup returns CDR1 DFQATT and CDR2 SNEGSKA (reference sequence). The CDR3 covers 13 residues. DNA for the CDR3: TGCAGTGCTACCTACAGGTCACTATACGAGCAGTACTTC. This translates into CSATYRSLYEQYF.

The chain employs TRBV9 and TRBJ2-5; a possible D gene is TRBD1 (5 bases). This CDR3 has 15 amino acids. The germline V gene encodes CDR1 SGDLS and CDR2 YYNGEE. V was clipped by 8 bases and J by 2 bases, with 19 bases between them. The chain's CDR3 is CASSTTAKAQETQYF. The CDR3 DNA reads TGTGCCAGTTCTACGACAGCTAAGGCACAAGAGACCCAGTACTTC.

The chain recombines TRBV5-1 with TRBJ2-7; 9 nucleotides agree with TRBD1. V shed 1 base, J shed 5 bases, and the junction held 10 bases outside the gene matches. This CDR3 comprises 16 residues. Per the germline V gene, CDR1 is SGHRS and CDR2 is YFSETQ. The CDR3: CASSLTGTGSVNEQYF. The CDR3 coding sequence is TGCGCCAGCAGCTTGACCGGGACAGGGAGTGTTAACGAGCAGTACTTC.

With regard to this clonotype: The junction shows a germline mismatch at one end, possibly a read error. V usage is TRBV30 and J usage is TRBJ2-3; D tentatively fits TRBD1 or TRBD2 (5 bases each). This CDR3 contains 16 residues. CDR1 and CDR2 (germline): GTSNPN, SVGIG (reference sequence). CDR3: CAWSVGQPGSTYTQYF. The CDR3 nucleotides read TGTGCCTGGAGTGTGGGTCAGCCAGGGAGCACATATACGCAGTATTTT.

This chain links TRBV4-1 with TRBJ2-1; 8 positions match TRBD2. V shed 1 base and J 0 bases; nucleotides not matched to a gene: 8. The length of the CDR3 is 18 residues. Per the germline V gene, CDR1 is MGHRA and CDR2 is YSYEKL. This chain's CDR3 is CASSQGYSGVSSYNEQFF. The CDR3 coding sequence is TGCGCCAGCAGCCAAGGATATAGCGGGGTGAGCTCCTACAATGAGCAGTTCTTC.

This clonotype was counted ten times or more. CDR3 sequence reads: CASSLGQGKEQYF. The CDR3 bases are TGTGCCAGCAGTCTCGGCCAGGGTAAGGAGCAGTACTTC. The rearrangement uses TRBV6-1 and TRBJ2-7; tentatively, D is TRBD1 (5 bases). The CDR3 consists of 13 residues. V gave up 5 bases and J gave up 7 bases, with 15 bases separating them. The V gene's germline CDR1 is MNHNS and CDR2 SASEGT.

V is TRBV20-1 and J is TRBJ1-2, with 8 positions matching TRBD1. Germline CDR1 and CDR2: DFQATT and SNEGSKA (reference sequence). With V trimmed by 0 bases and J by 4 bases, 7 bases remained unmatched. This CDR3 comprises 15 residues. The DNA for the CDR3 is TGCAGTGCTAGAGAATTCAGGGGGCGCATCTATGGCTACACCTTC. Its protein is CSAREFRGRIYGYTF.

This clonotype was seen ten or more times. The chain carries TRBV6-1 and TRBJ1-5, with TRBD1 identical over 7 bases. Germline lookup yields CDR1 MNHNS and CDR2 SASEGT. With V trimmed by 6 bases and J by 2 bases, 10 bases remained unmatched. The CDR3 length is 16 residues. CDR3 residues: CASRTTTGVGNQPQHF. CDR3 nucleotides: TGTGCCAGCAGAACCACTACAGGGGTGGGCAATCAGCCCCAGCATTTT.

The table lists this clonotype with many counts. The genes are TRBV28 and TRBJ1-2; a weak D match, TRBD1 (5 bases). The CDR3 is made up of 12 amino acids. Trimming took 8 bases from V and 7 from J, leaving 14 bases between them. CDR1 MDHEN and CDR2 SYDVKM come from the germline V gene. The CDR3 loop reads CASLGTDIGYTF. Here the CDR3 DNA reads TGTGCCAGCCTCGGGACGGATATTGGCTACACCTTC.

This chain links TRBV29-1 with TRBJ2-1; perhaps D is TRBD1 or TRBD2 (6 bases each). The length of the CDR3 is 15 residues. Germline V gene sequence: CDR1 SQVTM, CDR2 ANQGSEA. Between the trimmed V and J ends, which lost 3 bases and 3 bases, there was a span of 15 bases. The CDR3 coding sequence is TGCAGCGTTGATGGGGGGCGAGACAGCTACAATGAGCAGTTCTTC. Protein product: CSVDGGRDSYNEQFF.

This rearrangement joins TRBV6-2 or TRBV6-3 to TRBJ2-7; D perhaps matches TRBD1 (6 bases). Germline-derived CDR1 and CDR2 are MNHEY and SVGEGT. This CDR3 is 12 amino acids long. V lost 2 bases and J lost 11, with 13 bases in between. The CDR3 loop reads CASSYLQGEKYF. The CDR3 region has the DNA TGTGCCAGCAGTTACCTACAGGGTGAGAAGTACTTC.